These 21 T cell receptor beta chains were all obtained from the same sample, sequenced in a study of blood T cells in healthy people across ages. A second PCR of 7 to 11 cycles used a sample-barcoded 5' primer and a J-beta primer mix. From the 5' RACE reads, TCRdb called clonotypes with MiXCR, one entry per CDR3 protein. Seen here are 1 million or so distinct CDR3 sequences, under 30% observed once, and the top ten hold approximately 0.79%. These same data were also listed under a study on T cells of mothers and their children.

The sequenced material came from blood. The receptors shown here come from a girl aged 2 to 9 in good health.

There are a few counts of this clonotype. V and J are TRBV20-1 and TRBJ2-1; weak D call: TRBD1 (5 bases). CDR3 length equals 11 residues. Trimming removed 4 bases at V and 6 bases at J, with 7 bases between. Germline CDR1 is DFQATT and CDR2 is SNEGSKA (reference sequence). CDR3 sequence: CSANGANEQFF. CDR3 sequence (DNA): TGCAGTGCTAATGGGGCCAATGAGCAGTTCTTC.

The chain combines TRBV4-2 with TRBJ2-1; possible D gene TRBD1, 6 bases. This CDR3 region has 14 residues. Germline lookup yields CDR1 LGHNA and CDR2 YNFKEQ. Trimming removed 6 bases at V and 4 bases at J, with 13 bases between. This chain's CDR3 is CASRGRTEYNEQFF. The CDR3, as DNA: TGTGCCAGCAGGGGTCGGACAGAATACAATGAGCAGTTCTTC.

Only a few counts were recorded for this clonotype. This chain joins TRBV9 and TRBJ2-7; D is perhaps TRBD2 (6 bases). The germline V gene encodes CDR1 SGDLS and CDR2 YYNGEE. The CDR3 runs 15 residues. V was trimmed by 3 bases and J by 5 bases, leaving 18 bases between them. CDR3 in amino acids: CASSAFPGGADEQYF. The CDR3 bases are TGTGCCAGCAGCGCGTTCCCTGGCGGGGCGGACGAGCAGTACTTC.

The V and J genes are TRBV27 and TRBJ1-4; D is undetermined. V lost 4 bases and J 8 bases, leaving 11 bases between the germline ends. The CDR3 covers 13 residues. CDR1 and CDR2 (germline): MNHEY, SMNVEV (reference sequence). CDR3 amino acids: CASSSEAREKLFF. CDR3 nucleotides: TGTGCCAGCAGTTCTGAGGCCCGGGAAAAACTGTTTTTT.

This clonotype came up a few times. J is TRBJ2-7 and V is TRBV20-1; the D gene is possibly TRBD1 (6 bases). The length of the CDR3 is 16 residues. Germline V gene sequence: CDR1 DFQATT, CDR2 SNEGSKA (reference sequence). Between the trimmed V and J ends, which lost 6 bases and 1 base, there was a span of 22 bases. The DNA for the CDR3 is TGCAGTGCCGTGGGGCCCGCCAGGGGCAGTTCCTACGAGCAGTACTTC. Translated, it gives CSAVGPARGSSYEQYF.

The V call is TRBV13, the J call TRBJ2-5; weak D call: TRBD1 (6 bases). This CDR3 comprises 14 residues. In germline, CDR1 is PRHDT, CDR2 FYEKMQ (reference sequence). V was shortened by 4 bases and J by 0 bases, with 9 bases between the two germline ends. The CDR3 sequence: CASSYRQDQETQYF. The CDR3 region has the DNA TGTGCCAGCAGCTATCGACAGGACCAAGAGACCCAGTACTTC.

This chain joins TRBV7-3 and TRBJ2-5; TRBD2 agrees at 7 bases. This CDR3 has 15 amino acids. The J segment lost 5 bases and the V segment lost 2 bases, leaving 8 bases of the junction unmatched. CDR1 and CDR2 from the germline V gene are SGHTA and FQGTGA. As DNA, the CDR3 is TGTGCCAGCAGCTTATTGGGAGGGATCGGCGAGACCCAGTACTTC. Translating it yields CASSLLGGIGETQYF. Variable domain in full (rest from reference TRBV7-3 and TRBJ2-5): GAGVSQTPSNKVTEKGKYVELRCDPISGHTALYWYRQSLGQGPEFLIYFQGTGAADDSGLPNDRFFAVRPEGSVSTLKIQRTERGDSAVYLCASSLLGGIGETQYFGPGTRLLVL.

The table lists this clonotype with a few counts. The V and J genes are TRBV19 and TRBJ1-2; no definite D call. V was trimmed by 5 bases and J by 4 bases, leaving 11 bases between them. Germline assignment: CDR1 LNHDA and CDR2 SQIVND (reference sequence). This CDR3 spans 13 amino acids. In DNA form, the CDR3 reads TGTGCCAGTAGTCTCCAACAGTTCTATGGCTACACCTTC. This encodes CASSLQQFYGYTF.

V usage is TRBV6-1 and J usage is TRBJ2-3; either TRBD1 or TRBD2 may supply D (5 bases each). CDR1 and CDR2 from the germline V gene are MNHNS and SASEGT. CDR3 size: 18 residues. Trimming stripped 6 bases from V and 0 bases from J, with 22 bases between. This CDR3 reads CASRGATQEAPSTDTQYF. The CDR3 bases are TGTGCCAGCAGAGGTGCCACACAGGAGGCGCCTAGCACAGATACGCAGTATTTT.

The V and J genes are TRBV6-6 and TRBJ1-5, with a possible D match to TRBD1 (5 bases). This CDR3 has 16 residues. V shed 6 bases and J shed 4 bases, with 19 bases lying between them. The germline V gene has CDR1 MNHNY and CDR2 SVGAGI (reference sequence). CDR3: CASRPTGDFTNQPQHF. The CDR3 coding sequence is TGTGCCAGCAGGCCAACAGGAGACTTTACAAATCAGCCCCAGCATTTT.

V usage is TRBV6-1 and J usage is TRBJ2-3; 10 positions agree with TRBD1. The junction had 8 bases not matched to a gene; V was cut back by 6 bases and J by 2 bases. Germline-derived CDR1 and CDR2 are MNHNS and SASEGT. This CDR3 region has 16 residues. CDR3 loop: CASRTGTGEYTDTQYF. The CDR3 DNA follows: TGTGCCAGCAGGACTGGGACAGGGGAGTACACAGATACGCAGTATTTT.

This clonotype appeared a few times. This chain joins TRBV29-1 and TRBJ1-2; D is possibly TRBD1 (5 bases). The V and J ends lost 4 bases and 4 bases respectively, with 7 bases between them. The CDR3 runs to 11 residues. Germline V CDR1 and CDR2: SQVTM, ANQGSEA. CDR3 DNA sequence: TGCAGCGTTGGTGGGACCTATGGCTACACCTTC. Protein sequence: CSVGGTYGYTF.

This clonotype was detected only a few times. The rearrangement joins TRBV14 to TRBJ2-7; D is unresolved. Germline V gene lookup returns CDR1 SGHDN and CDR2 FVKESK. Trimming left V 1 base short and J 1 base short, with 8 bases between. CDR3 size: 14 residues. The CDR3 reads CASSQALLSYEQYF. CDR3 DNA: TGTGCCAGCAGCCAAGCTCTTCTGTCCTACGAGCAGTACTTC.

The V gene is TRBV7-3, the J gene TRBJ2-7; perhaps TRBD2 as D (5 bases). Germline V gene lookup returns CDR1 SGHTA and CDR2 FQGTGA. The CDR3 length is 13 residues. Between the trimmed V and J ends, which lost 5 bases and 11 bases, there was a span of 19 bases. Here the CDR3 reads CASSGYGSGRKYF. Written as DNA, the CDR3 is TGTGCCAGCAGCGGATACGGATCGGGAAGAAAGTACTTC.

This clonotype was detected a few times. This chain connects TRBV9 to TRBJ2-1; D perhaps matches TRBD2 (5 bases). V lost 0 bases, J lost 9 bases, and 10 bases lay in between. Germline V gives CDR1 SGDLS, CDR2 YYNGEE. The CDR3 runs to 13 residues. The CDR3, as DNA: TGTGCCAGCAGCGTAGAATTCCGGGGTGAGCAGTTCTTC. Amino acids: CASSVEFRGEQFF.

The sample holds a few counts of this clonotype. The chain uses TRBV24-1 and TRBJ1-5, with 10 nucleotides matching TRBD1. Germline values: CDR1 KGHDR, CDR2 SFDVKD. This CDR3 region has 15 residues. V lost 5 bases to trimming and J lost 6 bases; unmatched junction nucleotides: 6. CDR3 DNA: TGTGCCACCAGTGGGACAGGGGGTCAGACTCAGCCCCAGCATTTT. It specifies CATSGTGGQTQPQHF.

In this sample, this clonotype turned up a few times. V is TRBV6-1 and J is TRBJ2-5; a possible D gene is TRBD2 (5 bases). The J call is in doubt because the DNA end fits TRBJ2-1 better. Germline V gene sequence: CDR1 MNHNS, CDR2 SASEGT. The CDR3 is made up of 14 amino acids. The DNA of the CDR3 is TGTGCCAGCACCTTAGTGAATGGAGGAGATGAGCAGTTCTTC. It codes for CASTLVNGGDEQFF.

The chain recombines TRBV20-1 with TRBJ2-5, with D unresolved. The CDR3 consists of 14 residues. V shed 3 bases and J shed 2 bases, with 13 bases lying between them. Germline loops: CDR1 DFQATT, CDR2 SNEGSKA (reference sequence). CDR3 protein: CSASRQDLQETQYF. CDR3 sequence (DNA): TGCAGTGCTAGTAGGCAGGACCTGCAAGAGACCCAGTACTTC.

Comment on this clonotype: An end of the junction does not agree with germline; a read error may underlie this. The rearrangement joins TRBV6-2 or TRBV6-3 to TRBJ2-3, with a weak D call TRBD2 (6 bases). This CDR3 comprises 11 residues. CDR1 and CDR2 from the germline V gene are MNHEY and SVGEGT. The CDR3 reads CASSPDGTLNF. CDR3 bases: TGTGCCAGCAGCCCGGACGGGACTCTAAATTTT.

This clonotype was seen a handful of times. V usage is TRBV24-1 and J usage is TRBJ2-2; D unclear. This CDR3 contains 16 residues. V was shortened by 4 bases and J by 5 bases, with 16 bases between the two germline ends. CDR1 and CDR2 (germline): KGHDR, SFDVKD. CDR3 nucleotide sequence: TGTGCCACCAGTGAGGACGGTCCTTTTAGTACCGGGGAGCTGTTTTTT. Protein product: CATSEDGPFSTGELFF.

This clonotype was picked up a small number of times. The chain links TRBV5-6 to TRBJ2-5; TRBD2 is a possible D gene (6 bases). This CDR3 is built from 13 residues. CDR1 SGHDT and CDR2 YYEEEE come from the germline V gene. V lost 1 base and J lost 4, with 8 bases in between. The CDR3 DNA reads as TGTGCCAGCAGCTTGTACGGGGGAGAGACCCAGTACTTC. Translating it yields CASSLYGGETQYF.